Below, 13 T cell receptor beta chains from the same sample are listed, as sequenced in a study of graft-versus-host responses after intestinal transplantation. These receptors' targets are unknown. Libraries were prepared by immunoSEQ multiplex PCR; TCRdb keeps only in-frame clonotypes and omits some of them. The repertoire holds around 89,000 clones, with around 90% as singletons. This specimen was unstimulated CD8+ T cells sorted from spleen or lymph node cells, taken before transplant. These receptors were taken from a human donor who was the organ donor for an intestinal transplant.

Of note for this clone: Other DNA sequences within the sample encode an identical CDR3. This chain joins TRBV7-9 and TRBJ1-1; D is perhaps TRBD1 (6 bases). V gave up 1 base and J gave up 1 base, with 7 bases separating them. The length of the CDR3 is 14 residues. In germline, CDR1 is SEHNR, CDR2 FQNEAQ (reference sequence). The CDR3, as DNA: TGTGCCAGCAGCTTAGTACAGGGGAACACTGAAGCTTTCTTT. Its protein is CASSLVQGNTEAFF.

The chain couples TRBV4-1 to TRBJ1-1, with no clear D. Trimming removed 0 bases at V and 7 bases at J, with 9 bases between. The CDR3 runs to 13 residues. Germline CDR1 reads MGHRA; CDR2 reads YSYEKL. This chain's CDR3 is CASSQDFGIEAFF. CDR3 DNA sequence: TGCGCCAGCAGCCAAGATTTCGGGATTGAAGCTTTCTTT.

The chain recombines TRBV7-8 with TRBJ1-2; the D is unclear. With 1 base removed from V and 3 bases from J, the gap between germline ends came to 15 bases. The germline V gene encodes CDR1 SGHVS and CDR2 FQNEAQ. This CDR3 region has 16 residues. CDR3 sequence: CASSLVPGKEDYGYTF. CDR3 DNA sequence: TGTGCCAGCAGCTTAGTTCCGGGTAAGGAGGACTATGGCTACACCTTC.

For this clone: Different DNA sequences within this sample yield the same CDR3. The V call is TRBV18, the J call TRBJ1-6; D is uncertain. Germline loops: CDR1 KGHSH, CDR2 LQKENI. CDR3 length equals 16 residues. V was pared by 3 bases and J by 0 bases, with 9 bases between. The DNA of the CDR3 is TGTGCCAGCTCACCCCCCGATAGCTCCTATAATTCACCCCTCCACTTT. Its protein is CASSPPDSSYNSPLHF. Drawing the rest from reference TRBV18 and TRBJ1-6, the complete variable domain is NAGVMQNPRHLVRRRGQEARLRCSPMKGHSHVYWYRQLPEEGLKFMVYLQKENIIDESGMPKERFSAEFPKEGPSILRIQQVVRGDSAAYFCASSPPDSSYNSPLHFGNGTRLTVT.

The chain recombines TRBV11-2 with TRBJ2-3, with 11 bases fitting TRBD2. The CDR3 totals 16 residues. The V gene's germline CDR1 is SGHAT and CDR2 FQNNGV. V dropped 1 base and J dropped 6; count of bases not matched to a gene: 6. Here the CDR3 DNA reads TGTGCCAGCAGCTTAGGAGTAGCGGGGGGGCCGGATACGCAGTATTTT. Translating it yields CASSLGVAGGPDTQYF. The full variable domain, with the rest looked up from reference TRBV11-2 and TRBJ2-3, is EAGVAQSPRYKIIEKRQSVAFWCNPISGHATLYWYQQILGQGPKLLIQFQNNGVVDDSQLPKDRFSAERLKGVDSTLKIQPAKLEDSAVYLCASSLGVAGGPDTQYFGPGTRLTVL.

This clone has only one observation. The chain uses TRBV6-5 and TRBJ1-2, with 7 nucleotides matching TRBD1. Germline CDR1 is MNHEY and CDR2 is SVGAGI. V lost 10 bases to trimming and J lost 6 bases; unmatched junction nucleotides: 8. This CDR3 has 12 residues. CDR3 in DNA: TGTGCCATCAGAGGGGGCGCCCATGGCTACACCTTC. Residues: CAIRGGAHGYTF.

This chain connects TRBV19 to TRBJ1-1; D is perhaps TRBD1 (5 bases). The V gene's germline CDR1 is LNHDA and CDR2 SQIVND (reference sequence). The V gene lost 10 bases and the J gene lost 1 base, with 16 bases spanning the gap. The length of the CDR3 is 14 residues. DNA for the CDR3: TGTGCCACTACGCGGGGCGGATGGAACACTGAAGCTTTCTTT. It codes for CATTRGGWNTEAFF.

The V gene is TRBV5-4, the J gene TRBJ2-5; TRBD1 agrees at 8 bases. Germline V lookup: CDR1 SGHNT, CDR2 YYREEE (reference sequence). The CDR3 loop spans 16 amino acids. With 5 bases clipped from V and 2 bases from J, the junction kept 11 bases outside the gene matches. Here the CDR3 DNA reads TGTGCCAGCAGACAAACAGGGGGTTCTCGGCAAGAGACCCAGTACTTC. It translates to CASRQTGGSRQETQYF.

CDR3 sequence reads: CASSDIRTAGELFF. CDR3 DNA sequence: TGTGCCAGCAGTGACATTCGGACAGCCGGGGAGCTGTTTTTT. The chain joins TRBV27 to TRBJ2-2, with a possible D match to TRBD1 (6 bases). This CDR3 has 14 amino acids. Germline values: CDR1 MNHEY, CDR2 SMNVEV (reference sequence). The V gene lost 5 bases and the J gene lost 6 bases, with 13 bases spanning the gap.

CDR3 coding DNA: TGTGCCAGCGGGGGGTCTCTTGGTGAAGCTTTCTTT. This gives the protein CASGGSLGEAFF. The V gene is TRBV2, the J gene TRBJ1-1; D might be TRBD1 (5 bases). V was pared by 8 bases and J by 7 bases, with 14 bases between. Looked up from germline, CDR1 is SNHLY and CDR2 is FYNNEI. The CDR3 loop spans 12 amino acids.

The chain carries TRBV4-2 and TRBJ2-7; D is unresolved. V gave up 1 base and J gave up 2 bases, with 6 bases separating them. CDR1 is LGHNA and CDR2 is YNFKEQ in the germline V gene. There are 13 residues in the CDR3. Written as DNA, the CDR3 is TGTGCCAGCAGCCAAGGATCAGCCTACGAGCAGTACTTC. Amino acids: CASSQGSAYEQYF.

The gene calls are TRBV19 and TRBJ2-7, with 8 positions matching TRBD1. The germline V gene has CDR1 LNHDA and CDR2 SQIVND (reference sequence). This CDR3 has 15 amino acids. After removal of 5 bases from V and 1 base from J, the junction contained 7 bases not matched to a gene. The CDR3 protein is CASSAGTGPSYEQYF. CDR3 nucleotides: TGTGCCAGTAGTGCCGGGACAGGACCTTCCTACGAGCAGTACTTC.

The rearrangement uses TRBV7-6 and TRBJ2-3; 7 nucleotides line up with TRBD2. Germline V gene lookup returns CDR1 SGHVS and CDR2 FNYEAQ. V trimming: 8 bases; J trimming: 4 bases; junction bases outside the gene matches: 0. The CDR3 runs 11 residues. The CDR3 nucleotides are TGTGCCAGCGGGGGGGCAGATACGCAGTATTTT. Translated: CASGGADTQYF.